These T cell receptor beta chains were read from a single sample in a study of blood T cell repertoires in COVID-19. TCRdb's table, derived via immunoSEQ multiplex PCR, lists solely in-frame clones and lacks some. This sample has a few hundred thousand clones, with roughly 90% found just once. Sequencing used PBMCs or T cells enriched from blood (not recorded which). The receptors were gathered from a young woman who had recovered from COVID-19. The CDR3 runs from the conserved cysteine through the conserved F or W. The D gene is left open where the match is weak. Size values are once, few and many counts, or a class for expanded clones, and some rows have none.

D gene: TRBD2
J gene: TRBJ2-2
clone size: NA
V gene: TRBV2
CDR3 DNA: TGTGCCAGCAGATGGACTAGCGGGGGGGTAACGAACACCGGGGAGCTGTTTTTT
CDR3 protein: CASRWTSGGVTNTGELFF

D gene: TRBD1
J gene: TRBJ1-1
clone size: NA
V gene: TRBV9
CDR3 DNA: TGTGCCAGCAGCCCGGACAGGGGGGTTTCTGAAGCTTTCTTT
CDR3 protein: CASSPDRGVSEAFF

D gene: NA
J gene: TRBJ1-2
clone size: NA
V gene: TRBV7-2
CDR3 DNA: TGTGCCAGCAGCTTAGCCCCGACGGGAACCGGTCGGGGCTACACCTTC
CDR3 protein: CASSLAPTGTGRGYTF

D gene: TRBD1
J gene: TRBJ2-7
clone size: NA
V gene: TRBV4-2
CDR3 DNA: TGTGCCAGCAGCCAAGTTAGGACGGACAGGGAAATTAGAGAGCAGTACTTC
CDR3 protein: CASSQVRTDREIREQYF

D gene: TRBD1
J gene: TRBJ1-5
clone size: NA
V gene: TRBV3-1/TRBV3-2
CDR3 DNA: TGTGCCAGCAGCGCCGCCGGGACAGTCAATCAGCCCCAGCATTTT
CDR3 protein: CASSAAGTVNQPQHF

D gene: NA
J gene: TRBJ1-3
clone size: few
V gene: TRBV9
CDR3 DNA: TGTGCCAGCAGCCCTCACACGGGACTTTCTGGAAACACCATATATTTT
CDR3 protein: CASSPHTGLSGNTIYF

D gene: NA
J gene: TRBJ1-3
clone size: few
V gene: TRBV21-1
CDR3 DNA: TGTGCCAGCAGCAAAGGACAGGGAAACACCATATATTTT
CDR3 protein: CASSKGQGNTIYF

D gene: TRBD1
J gene: TRBJ1-6
clone size: NA
V gene: TRBV5-4
CDR3 DNA: TGTGCCAGCAGCTGGGGGACAGCGAATTCACCCCTCCACTTT
CDR3 protein: CASSWGTANSPLHF

D gene: TRBD1
J gene: TRBJ1-1
clone size: once
V gene: TRBV5-1
CDR3 DNA: TGCGCCAGCGCGGGACAGCCAGGGAACACTGAAGCTTTCTTT
CDR3 protein: CASAGQPGNTEAFF

D gene: NA
J gene: TRBJ2-1
clone size: NA
V gene: TRBV7-9
CDR3 DNA: TGTGCCAGCAGCTTAGAGTGGGCCTCCTACAATGAGCAGTTCTTC
CDR3 protein: CASSLEWASYNEQFF

D gene: TRBD1
J gene: TRBJ2-7
clone size: few
V gene: TRBV28
CDR3 DNA: TGTGCCAGCAGTCCCCGGACAGGGGGCCTGTCCTACGAGCAGTACTTC
CDR3 protein: CASSPRTGGLSYEQYF

D gene: NA
J gene: TRBJ2-7
clone size: NA
V gene: TRBV19
CDR3 DNA: TGTGCCAGTAGTATGCGGGGCACCCCCTACGAGCAGTACTTC
CDR3 protein: CASSMRGTPYEQYF

D gene: TRBD2
J gene: TRBJ2-5
clone size: NA
V gene: TRBV7-6
CDR3 DNA: TGTGCCAGCAGCTTGGCGGGGGGGCAAGAGACCCAGTACTTC
CDR3 protein: CASSLAGGQETQYF

D gene: TRBD2
J gene: TRBJ2-3
clone size: once
V gene: TRBV28
CDR3 DNA: TGTGCCAGCAGTCCCCGACTAGCGGGAGGGGCAGATACGCAGTATTTT
CDR3 protein: CASSPRLAGGADTQYF

D gene: TRBD1
J gene: TRBJ1-3
clone size: few
V gene: TRBV5-1
CDR3 DNA: TGCGCCAGCAGCCAACGACAGGGCCAAAACACCATATATTTT
CDR3 protein: CASSQRQGQNTIYF

D gene: TRBD1
J gene: TRBJ2-1
clone size: NA
V gene: TRBV19
CDR3 DNA: TGTGCCAGTAGTATAACCGGGGACAGGAGCAATGAGCAGTTCTTC
CDR3 protein: CASSITGDRSNEQFF

D gene: TRBD1
J gene: TRBJ2-2
clone size: NA
V gene: TRBV18
CDR3 DNA: TGTGCCAGCTCACCCAGGACAGGGGATGAGGAGCTGTTTTTT
CDR3 protein: CASSPRTGDEELFF

D gene: TRBD1
J gene: TRBJ2-7
clone size: NA
V gene: TRBV5-8
CDR3 DNA: TGTGCCAGCAGCTTGACTCCCGGGACAGGGTGGGCCATATACGAGCAGTACTTC
CDR3 protein: CASSLTPGTGWAIYEQYF

D gene: TRBD2
J gene: TRBJ2-2
clone size: once
V gene: TRBV10-3
CDR3 DNA: TGTGCCATCAGTGAAACTAGCGGGAGGTCCGCCGGGGAGCTGTTTTTT
CDR3 protein: CAISETSGRSAGELFF

D gene: NA
J gene: TRBJ1-4
clone size: NA
V gene: TRBV5-1
CDR3 DNA: TGCGCCAGCAGCTTGTTAGGGGGTGAAGAAAAACTGTTTTTT
CDR3 protein: CASSLLGGEEKLFF

D gene: TRBD2
J gene: TRBJ2-1
clone size: once
V gene: TRBV19
CDR3 DNA: TGTGCCAGTAAAGTGGGGACTAGTGTGGTTCATGAGCAGTTCTTC
CDR3 protein: CASKVGTSVVHEQFF

D gene: TRBD2
J gene: TRBJ2-1
clone size: NA
V gene: TRBV7-2
CDR3 DNA: TGTGCCAGCCGATTACTAGCGGGAGGTGGTAATGAGCAGTTCTTC
CDR3 protein: CASRLLAGGGNEQFF

D gene: TRBD1
J gene: TRBJ1-4
clone size: NA
V gene: TRBV18
CDR3 DNA: TGTGCCAGCTCACCATCAGGTATCCCGACCCGACAGGGTGAAAAACTGTTTTTT
CDR3 protein: CASSPSGIPTRQGEKLFF

D gene: NA
J gene: TRBJ2-1
clone size: NA
V gene: TRBV27
CDR3 DNA: TGTGCCAGCAGTTTGGCGGGCTACAATGAGCAGTTCTTC
CDR3 protein: CASSLAGYNEQFF

D gene: NA
J gene: TRBJ2-7
clone size: once
V gene: TRBV5-5
CDR3 DNA: TGTGCCAGCAGCTTAATTGACAGGCGGACGAGCTCCTACGAGCAGTACTTC
CDR3 protein: CASSLIDRRTSSYEQYF

D gene: NA
J gene: TRBJ2-2
clone size: NA
V gene: TRBV5-1
CDR3 DNA: TGCGCCAGCAGCTTGGTGGTTGTCGGGTCGAACACCGGGGAGCTGTTTTTT
CDR3 protein: CASSLVVVGSNTGELFF

D gene: NA
J gene: TRBJ1-1
clone size: NA
V gene: TRBV5-5
CDR3 DNA: TGTGCCAGCAGCTTGGTCCCCCTACTCACTGAAGCTTTCTTT
CDR3 protein: CASSLVPLLTEAFF

D gene: NA
J gene: TRBJ1-2
clone size: few
V gene: TRBV9
CDR3 DNA: TGTGCCAGCAGCGTTTTTAGCTATGGCTACACCTTC
CDR3 protein: CASSVFSYGYTF

D gene: TRBD1
J gene: TRBJ2-7
clone size: once
V gene: TRBV10-3
CDR3 DNA: TGTGCCATCGGCAAAGGGGGCAGCTCCTACGAGCAGTACTTC
CDR3 protein: CAIGKGGSSYEQYF

D gene: NA
J gene: TRBJ1-4
clone size: NA
V gene: TRBV18
CDR3 DNA: TGTGCCAGCTCAGACCCGGGGGGAACTAATGAAAAACTGTTTTTT
CDR3 protein: CASSDPGGTNEKLFF

D gene: NA
J gene: TRBJ2-1
clone size: NA
V gene: TRBV5-5
CDR3 DNA: TGTGCCAGCAGCTCAAAATACACTAGGGAAATCTACAATGAGCAGTTCTTC
CDR3 protein: CASSSKYTREIYNEQFF

D gene: TRBD1
J gene: TRBJ2-7
clone size: NA
V gene: TRBV6-5
CDR3 DNA: TGTGCCAGCGGAAACAGGGACAGGGGATGGTACGAGCAGTACTTC
CDR3 protein: CASGNRDRGWYEQYF

D gene: TRBD1
J gene: TRBJ2-7
clone size: NA
V gene: TRBV7-9
CDR3 DNA: TGTGCCAGCAGCTGGGGGACAGCCTACGAGCAGTACTTC
CDR3 protein: CASSWGTAYEQYF

D gene: TRBD1
J gene: TRBJ1-2
clone size: NA
V gene: TRBV4-1
CDR3 DNA: TGCGCCAGCAGCCAAGAAGCTAGGACAGGGGACTATGGCTACACCTTC
CDR3 protein: CASSQEARTGDYGYTF

D gene: TRBD1
J gene: TRBJ1-2
clone size: NA
V gene: TRBV28
CDR3 DNA: TGTGCCAGCGGCTCTGGGGTCGGCGCCAGGGGGTTTGGCTACACCTTC
CDR3 protein: CASGSGVGARGFGYTF

D gene: TRBD2
J gene: TRBJ2-1
clone size: NA
V gene: TRBV14
CDR3 DNA: TGTGCCAGCAGCCAAGATACTAGCGGGAGGGATGAGCAGTTCTTC
CDR3 protein: CASSQDTSGRDEQFF

D gene: TRBD2
J gene: TRBJ2-5
clone size: NA
V gene: TRBV5-1
CDR3 DNA: TGCGCCAGCAGCGCGCTAGCGGGGGCCCAAGAGACCCAGTACTTC
CDR3 protein: CASSALAGAQETQYF

D gene: NA
J gene: TRBJ1-1
clone size: NA
V gene: TRBV6-5
CDR3 DNA: TGTGCCAGCAGACACCCTGAAGCTTTCTTT
CDR3 protein: CASRHPEAFF

D gene: TRBD1
J gene: TRBJ1-1
clone size: NA
V gene: TRBV18
CDR3 DNA: TGTGCCAGCTCGCCGGGACAGGCTGAGACTGAAGCTTTCTTT
CDR3 protein: CASSPGQAETEAFF

D gene: TRBD1
J gene: TRBJ1-2
clone size: NA
V gene: TRBV29-1
CDR3 DNA: TGCAGCGTAATATCGACAGGGGTGAGGGAAAGGATACAAAAGAGGTTATTC
CDR3 protein: CSVISTGVRERIQKRLF

D gene: NA
J gene: TRBJ1-1
clone size: NA
V gene: TRBV18
CDR3 DNA: TGTGCCAGCTCACTTAACTCTGAAGCTTTCTTT
CDR3 protein: CASSLNSEAFF

D gene: TRBD2
J gene: TRBJ2-7
clone size: NA
V gene: TRBV2
CDR3 DNA: TGTGCCAGCAGCACTAGCGGGGCTTACGAGCAGTACTTC
CDR3 protein: CASSTSGAYEQYF

D gene: TRBD2
J gene: TRBJ2-3
clone size: NA
V gene: TRBV27
CDR3 DNA: TGTGCCAGCAGTTCCCGGACTAGCGGCACAGATACGCAGTATTTT
CDR3 protein: CASSSRTSGTDTQYF

D gene: TRBD2
J gene: TRBJ2-2
clone size: NA
V gene: TRBV12-3/TRBV12-4
CDR3 DNA: TGTGCCAGCGGTCTAGCGGGGGGGATGGAGCTGTTTTTT
CDR3 protein: CASGLAGGMELFF

D gene: TRBD1
J gene: TRBJ1-5
clone size: NA
V gene: TRBV7-8
CDR3 DNA: TGTGCCAGCAGCCCGGGGACAGGGGATAATCAGCCCCAGCATTTT
CDR3 protein: CASSPGTGDNQPQHF

D gene: NA
J gene: TRBJ1-2
clone size: NA
V gene: TRBV27
CDR3 DNA: TGTGCCAGCAGTCTTTCCGGGACAAGGGGAGGCTACACCTTC
CDR3 protein: CASSLSGTRGGYTF

D gene: NA
J gene: TRBJ1-5
clone size: NA
V gene: TRBV27
CDR3 DNA: TGTGCCAGCAGCCACGCCGGGGGGTATGGCAATCAGCCCCAGCATTTT
CDR3 protein: CASSHAGGYGNQPQHF

D gene: TRBD1
J gene: TRBJ2-7
clone size: once
V gene: TRBV3-1/TRBV3-2
CDR3 DNA: TGTGCCAGCAGCCAGGAACAGGGGCTTAACGAGCAGTACTTC
CDR3 protein: CASSQEQGLNEQYF

D gene: NA
J gene: TRBJ2-7
clone size: NA
V gene: TRBV12-3/TRBV12-4
CDR3 DNA: TGTGCCAGCAGTTTAACCACCGCGGAGCAGTACTTC
CDR3 protein: CASSLTTAEQYF

D gene: NA
J gene: TRBJ2-1
clone size: NA
V gene: TRBV11-2
CDR3 DNA: TGTGCCAGCAGCTTAGAGGGCGGGTCCTACAATGAGCAGTTCTTC
CDR3 protein: CASSLEGGSYNEQFF

D gene: NA
J gene: TRBJ2-7
clone size: NA
V gene: TRBV21-1
CDR3 DNA: TGTGCCAGCAGCAAAGTTGCTGGGACAGACAACTACGAGCAGTACTTC
CDR3 protein: CASSKVAGTDNYEQYF

D gene: NA
J gene: TRBJ1-1
clone size: few
V gene: TRBV5-1
CDR3 DNA: TGCGCCAGCAGCGCTTTAACAGGCATGAACACTGAAGCTTTCTTT
CDR3 protein: CASSALTGMNTEAFF